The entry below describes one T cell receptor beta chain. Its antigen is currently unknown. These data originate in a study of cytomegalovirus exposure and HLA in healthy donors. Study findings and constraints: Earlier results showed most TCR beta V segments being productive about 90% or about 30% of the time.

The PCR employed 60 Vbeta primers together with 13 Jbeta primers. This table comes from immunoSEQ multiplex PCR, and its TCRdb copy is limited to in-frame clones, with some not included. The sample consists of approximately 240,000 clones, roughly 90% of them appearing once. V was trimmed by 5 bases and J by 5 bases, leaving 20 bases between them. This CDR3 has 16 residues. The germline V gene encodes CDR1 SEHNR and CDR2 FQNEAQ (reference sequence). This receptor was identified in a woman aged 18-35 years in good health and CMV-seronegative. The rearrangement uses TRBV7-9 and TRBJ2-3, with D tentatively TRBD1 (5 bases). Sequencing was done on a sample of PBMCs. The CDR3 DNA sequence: TGTGCCAGCAGCCCGGCGTGGGGCAGCGAAGGAGATACGCAGTATTTT. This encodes CASSPAWGSEGDTQYF.